The present entry profiles one T cell receptor (beta chain) with its context. It has no known antigen specificity. No clone much larger than this one lies a single base away; base qualities are absent. V ends up 2 bases short and J 2 bases short, with an unmatched junction base count of 15. From a lookup of the germline V gene, CDR1 and CDR2 are SGHDN and FVKESK. There are 20 amino acids in the CDR3, from cysteine to phenylalanine inclusive. Only the CDR3 DNA stays, 60 bases, in frame from base 1. Receptor amplification or capture employed the immunoSEQ multiplex PCR assay. Rearranged TCR beta chain sequences were amplified using the hsTCRB Kit according to the manufacturer's protocol. An Illumina MiSeq was used to sequence the TCRB libraries. As for the original processing: Demultiplexing, trimming and gene mapping were performed with the kit vendor's proprietary platform. This is the immuneACCESS table as TCRdb keeps it, with only in-frame sequences that have V and J called. A part of the clones is gone; compared with another copy, unresolved V genes explain less than half, and the rest is unexplained. The D gene and trimming were derived from the DNA, and the V and J assignments and clone size from that table. A total of under 45,000 clones appear in this sample, about 88% of them only once. The ten largest make up about 2.4% of the sample.

Explained via the paper, the time point label denotes: week 23, last vaccination. A 20-mer mutant IDH1 peptide at 300 micrograms in Montanide made up each vaccine dose, which was injected subcutaneously together with topical imiquimod. Newly diagnosed WHO grade 3 or 4 IDH1-mutant astrocytomas showing loss of nuclear ATRX were present in the donors. The samples were drawn from NOA16, a multicentre, single-arm, open-label phase I trial in Germany that tested a mutant IDH1 peptide vaccine in humans for the first time. Genomic DNA for TCRB sequencing was isolated from EDTA blood with the DNeasy Blood and Tissue Kit. The sample comes from a study of a mutant IDH1 vaccine in newly diagnosed glioma (dated by TCRdb to the early 2020s). Regarding the study in general: Eight vaccinations were administered to patients in weeks 1, 3, 5, 7, 11, 15, 19 and 23, corresponding to visits V03 through V10. Vaccination began 4-6 weeks after radiotherapy alone, or alongside temozolomide cycles in the chemotherapy-containing groups. Prior to enrollment, standard therapy consisting of radiotherapy alone, temozolomide alone, or radiochemotherapy with temozolomide had been administered to patients, with the combination being received by most patients. Peripheral blood was drawn at six visits: V03 (baseline), V05, V07, V10, V12 and V13. Of the 25 to 35 patients who were treated, around 60% were male and about 40% were female, and the mean age was around 40 years. For exploratory analyses, longitudinal TCRB deep sequencing was carried out in 25 to 30 treated patients wherever samples were available. Paper-wide results and their limitations: Immune responses induced by the vaccine were seen in roughly 95% of patients across multiple MHC alleles. Changes in the top peripheral T cell clonotypes picked up by TCRB sequencing did not appear to be linked to pseudoprogression. It was noted by the authors that analyses of patient blood samples could not be reproduced owing to sample limitations. Availability determined which PBMC samples were chosen for TCRB deep sequencing.

This material consisted of PBMCs, taken from a glioma patient whose treatment included an IDH1 peptide vaccine. The V and J segments used are TRBV14 and TRBJ2-5, and TRBD2 matches 12 of the central bases. This TCR was recovered from a woman younger than 30 with glioma. Some clones in this sample may be carry-over from other donors' samples. Read as DNA, the sequence is TGTGCCAGCAGCCAACTACCCTCGGGGCTAGCGGGAGGGAGGCAAGAGACCCAGTACTTC. Its protein reads: CASSQLPSGLAGGRQETQYF. Outside the CDR3, residues come from the reference TRBV14 and TRBJ2-5 proteins, so the full variable domain is: EAGVTQFPSHSVIEKGQTVTLRCDPISGHDNLYWYRRVMGKEIKFLLHFVKESKQDESGMPNNRFLAERTGGTYSTLKVQPAELEDSGVYFCASSQLPSGLAGGRQETQYFGPGTRLLVL.